A single sample is the source of the 27 T cell receptor beta chains below, sequenced in a study of T-cell reconstitution after alpha-beta-depleted transplantation in children. Preparation of the TCRbeta library was carried out with unique molecular identifiers. TCRdb re-derived calls from the PCR reads in MiXCR, one entry per CDR3 protein. The table records about 540,000 distinct CDR3 sequences, 20% to 30% of them present only once. Sequenced material: PBMCs, taken before TCRalphabeta/CD19-depleted stem cell transplant. The receptors shown here come from a boy in the first two years of life with Wiskott-Aldrich syndrome, due to receive a stem cell transplant.

This clonotype was seen only a few times. The chain couples TRBV12-3 or TRBV12-4 to TRBJ2-7; 8 bases agree with TRBD1. The trim removed 10 bases at V and 2 bases at J, leaving 4 bases unmatched. The CDR3 extends over 12 amino acids. The CDR3 DNA reads as TGTGCCACCGGACAGGGTCCCTACGAGCAGTACTTC. Protein: CATGQGPYEQYF.

This chain joins TRBV7-9 and TRBJ2-1; no definite D call. The CDR3 has 9 amino acids. V dropped 5 bases and J dropped 11 bases, with 4 bases sitting between them. The germline V gene encodes CDR1 SEHNR and CDR2 FQNEAQ (reference sequence). Written as DNA, the CDR3 is TGTGCCAGCAGCGCCCAGCAGTTCTTC. Translating gives CASSAQQFF.

This clonotype came up a few times. J is TRBJ1-2 and V is TRBV20-1; 7 bases map to TRBD1. The V gene's germline CDR1 is DFQATT and CDR2 SNEGSKA (reference sequence). The junction had 11 bases not matched to a gene; V was cut back by 6 bases and J by 7 bases. This CDR3 has 13 residues. The CDR3 loop reads CSATKGAVSGYTF. As DNA, the CDR3 is TGCAGTGCAACTAAGGGGGCCGTCTCTGGCTACACCTTC.

The chain is built from TRBV3-1 and TRBJ2-2; D gene uncertain. V dropped 3 bases and J dropped 1 base, with 9 bases sitting between them. The CDR3 consists of 15 residues. Per the germline V gene, CDR1 is LGHDT and CDR2 is YNNKEL (reference sequence). The CDR3 reads CASSHRTGNTGELFF. Written as DNA, the CDR3 is TGTGCCAGCAGCCACCGGACGGGGAACACCGGGGAGCTGTTTTTT.

The chain combines TRBV12-3 or TRBV12-4 with TRBJ2-2; D unresolved. This CDR3 has 14 amino acids. Trimming stripped 6 bases from V and 1 base from J, with 9 bases between. CDR3 sequence (DNA): TGTGCCAGCAGGCTGGCAGTGAACACCGGGGAGCTGTTTTTT. Its translation is CASRLAVNTGELFF.

This chain connects TRBV10-3 to TRBJ1-5; D might be TRBD1 (6 bases). This CDR3 spans 14 amino acids. Trimming took 6 bases from V and 5 from J, leaving 14 bases between them. Germline assignment: CDR1 ENHRY and CDR2 SYGVKD. CDR3 DNA sequence: TGTGCCATCAGCAGACAAGGGGGGGATCAGCCCCAGCATTTT. As protein: CAISRQGGDQPQHF.

This clonotype was seen a handful of times. This rearrangement joins TRBV20-1 to TRBJ2-7; 8 bases agree with TRBD1. This CDR3 is 12 amino acids long. The germline gives CDR1 DFQATT, CDR2 SNEGSKA (reference sequence). V lost 6 bases and J lost 5; bases outside the gene matches: 6. The DNA for the CDR3 is TGCAGTGCCGCGGACAGGGAACACGAGCAGTACTTC. It specifies CSAADREHEQYF.

The chain uses TRBV12-3 or TRBV12-4 and TRBJ1-2; D gene ambiguous. The CDR3 sequence is 13 residues long. The V and J ends lost 8 bases and 1 base respectively, with 11 bases between them. CDR3 sequence: CASLDGDNYGYTF. The CDR3 DNA sequence: TGTGCCAGCTTGGACGGAGATAACTATGGCTACACCTTC.

This clonotype was seen repeatedly, ten times or more. The chain links TRBV5-1 to TRBJ2-7, with 10 bases identical to TRBD1. V lost 3 bases to trimming and J lost 2 bases; unmatched junction nucleotides: 2. Germline V gives CDR1 SGHRS, CDR2 YFSETQ. There are 14 residues in the CDR3. CDR3 DNA: TGCGCCAGCAGCTCCGGGACAGGGGCCTACGAGCAGTACTTC. As protein: CASSSGTGAYEQYF.

Here the CDR3 reads CATSREGVGWTGELFF. The CDR3 DNA reads as TGTGCCACCAGCAGAGAAGGGGTAGGATGGACCGGGGAGCTGTTTTTT. The chain carries TRBV15 and TRBJ2-2; perhaps TRBD1 as D (5 bases). Per the germline V gene, CDR1 is LNHNV and CDR2 is YYDKDF (reference sequence). The V and J ends lost 0 bases and 5 bases respectively, with 13 bases between them. The CDR3 consists of 16 residues.

This clonotype has more than one count but fewer than ten. The chain couples TRBV14 to TRBJ2-5; either TRBD1 or TRBD2 may supply D (7 bases each). CDR1 is SGHDN and CDR2 is FVKESK in the germline V gene. The CDR3 extends over 16 amino acids. With 8 bases removed from V and 5 bases from J, the gap between germline ends came to 24 bases. The CDR3 protein is CASGAGRGLLRETQYF. As DNA, the CDR3 is TGTGCCAGCGGAGCGGGAAGGGGGCTCCTTAGGGAGACCCAGTACTTC.

Here the CDR3 DNA reads TGTGCCAGCAGCTTCGAAAGCGGGAGAAAAGATACGCAGTATTTT. This encodes CASSFESGRKDTQYF. This chain uses TRBV7-9 with TRBJ2-3; the match to TRBD2 covers 8 bases. V was clipped by 3 bases and J by 5 bases; unmatched bases: 7. Per the germline V gene, CDR1 is SEHNR and CDR2 is FQNEAQ (reference sequence). The CDR3 is made up of 15 amino acids.

This clonotype was seen only a few times. The rearrangement joins TRBV10-3 to TRBJ1-1; D may be TRBD1 (6 bases). The CDR3 is made up of 12 amino acids. Germline CDR1 and CDR2: ENHRY and SYGVKD. Trimming pared 6 bases from V and 12 bases from J, leaving 17 bases between. The CDR3 nucleotides read TGTGCCATCAGGAATGACAGGCGGGGGACTTTCTTT. It codes for CAIRNDRRGTFF.

The chain recombines TRBV5-1 with TRBJ2-1; 10 nucleotides match TRBD2. V lost 5 bases, J lost 6 bases, and 5 bases stayed unmatched. The germline V gene has CDR1 SGHRS and CDR2 YFSETQ. This CDR3 comprises 14 residues. The CDR3 bases are TGCGCCAGCAGGTTAAGCGGGAGGGCCAATGAGCAGTTCTTC. It translates to CASRLSGRANEQFF. Full variable domain (rest looked up from reference TRBV5-1 and TRBJ2-1): KAGVTQTPRYLIKTRGQQVTLSCSPISGHRSVSWYQQTPGQGLQFLFEYFSETQRNKGNFPGRFSGRQFSNSRSEMNVSTLELGDSALYLCASRLSGRANEQFFGPGTRLTVL.

This chain joins TRBV10-3 and TRBJ2-1; tentatively, D is TRBD2 (6 bases). Germline values: CDR1 ENHRY, CDR2 SYGVKD. The CDR3 is 13 amino acids. The V and J ends lost 7 bases and 1 base respectively, with 8 bases between them. CDR3 nucleotides: TGTGCCATCAAACGGGAGTCCTACAATGAGCAGTTCTTC. Its translation: CAIKRESYNEQFF.

This clonotype was seen a few times. This sequence joins TRBV20-1 and TRBJ1-5; maybe TRBD1 (6 bases). Germline V gene lookup returns CDR1 DFQATT and CDR2 SNEGSKA (reference sequence). Deletions cut 5 bases from V and 5 bases from J, with 16 bases between. This CDR3 spans 14 amino acids. In DNA form, the CDR3 reads TGCAGTGCTGAAGGGACACGACGAGATCAGCCCCAGCATTTT. Translation gives CSAEGTRRDQPQHF.

This clonotype was seen a few times. The chain links TRBV10-3 to TRBJ2-7, with a tentative D call TRBD1 (6 bases). V dropped 5 bases and J dropped 3 bases, with 17 bases sitting between them. The germline V gene encodes CDR1 ENHRY and CDR2 SYGVKD. There are 15 residues in the CDR3. CDR3 in amino acids: CAISQIARGSYEQYF. The CDR3 DNA reads TGTGCCATCAGTCAGATTGCTAGGGGGAGCTACGAGCAGTACTTC.

The V call is TRBV5-6, the J call TRBJ2-1, with 14 bases matching TRBD2. The V gene's germline CDR1 is SGHDT and CDR2 YYEEEE. The CDR3 totals 16 residues. The ends lost 4 bases at V and 6 bases at J; junction bases unmatched: 6. CDR3 in amino acids: CASSRRTSGRSNEQFF. The DNA of the CDR3 is TGTGCCAGCAGCCGTCGGACTAGCGGGAGGTCCAATGAGCAGTTCTTC.

The chain links TRBV18 to TRBJ1-2; D unclear. V was cut by 3 bases and J by 4 bases, with 9 bases left in between. Germline loops: CDR1 KGHSH, CDR2 LQKENI. The length of the CDR3 is 13 residues. CDR3 protein: CASSPPVRYGYTF. The CDR3 DNA sequence: TGTGCCAGCTCACCTCCGGTACGCTATGGCTACACCTTC.

The genes are TRBV4-2 and TRBJ2-3; D unresolved. This CDR3 region has 14 residues. The germline V gene encodes CDR1 LGHNA and CDR2 YNFKEQ. V was pared by 1 base and J by 5 bases, with 10 bases between. CDR3 amino acids: CASSQAGRLDTQYF. The CDR3 nucleotides are TGTGCCAGCAGCCAAGCCGGGCGACTAGATACGCAGTATTTT.

V gene TRBV12-3 or TRBV12-4 combines with J gene TRBJ2-5, with 7 bases identical to TRBD1. CDR3 length: 14 amino acids. Trimming took 7 bases from V and 9 from J; bases not matched to a gene: 14. The CDR3 nucleotides read TGTGCCAGCAACCCAGGGGGTCCCAGGGGATCCCAGTACTTC. Residues: CASNPGGPRGSQYF.

A few counts support this clonotype. The chain uses TRBV12-3 or TRBV12-4 and TRBJ1-1, with 8 bases aligning to TRBD1. The CDR3 runs to 15 residues. The junction had 11 bases not matched to a gene; V was cut back by 7 bases and J by 4 bases. For the CDR3, the DNA is TGTGCCAGCACTCCCCGGGGCAGGGGGCTCACTGAAGCTTTCTTT. Residues: CASTPRGRGLTEAFF.

A single count supports this clonotype. This chain uses TRBV19 with TRBJ1-2, with unresolved D. Germline CDR1 reads LNHDA; CDR2 reads SQIVND (reference sequence). Trimming took off 3 bases at V and 4 bases at J, with 15 bases between the two ends. This CDR3 is built from 15 residues. CDR3 DNA sequence: TGTGCCAGTAGTATCGCTTCGGGGAACTTCTATGGCTACACCTTC. This gives the protein CASSIASGNFYGYTF.

This clonotype has just a few counts. A read error may explain this, as a much larger clone is one base away. V is TRBV6-5 and J is TRBJ2-5; D not resolved. Germline loops: CDR1 MNHEY, CDR2 SVGAGI. V gave up 7 bases and J gave up 1 base, with 1 base separating them. The CDR3 runs 10 residues. The CDR3: CASTQETQYF. For the CDR3, the DNA is TGTGCCAGCACCCAAGAGACCCAGTACTTC.

The chain uses TRBV5-5 and TRBJ2-7; TRBD1 matches at 7 bases. There are 14 residues in the CDR3. V trimming: 4 bases; J trimming: 0 bases; junction bases outside the gene matches: 4. CDR1 is SGHKS and CDR2 is YYEKEE in the germline V gene (reference sequence). DNA for the CDR3: TGTGCCAGCAGCCCGGACAGGAACTCCTACGAGCAGTACTTC. It translates to CASSPDRNSYEQYF.

The sample holds a few counts of this clonotype. V is TRBV7-2 and J is TRBJ2-1; 7 bases line up with TRBD2. The CDR3 length is 14 residues. Germline CDR1 reads SGHTA; CDR2 reads FQGNSA. V lost 1 base, J lost 8 bases, and 5 bases stayed unmatched. The CDR3 DNA follows: TGTGCCAGCAGCTTAGATAGGCGGGGGTATGAGCAGTTCTTC. Translation: CASSLDRRGYEQFF.

The V gene is TRBV5-1, the J gene TRBJ2-2; D unresolved. CDR3 length: 13 residues. Germline CDR1 is SGHRS and CDR2 is YFSETQ. V was pared by 5 bases and J by 8 bases, with 13 bases between. This CDR3 reads CASRDLMRGELFF. For the CDR3, the DNA is TGCGCCAGCAGGGACCTGATGCGTGGGGAGCTGTTTTTT.